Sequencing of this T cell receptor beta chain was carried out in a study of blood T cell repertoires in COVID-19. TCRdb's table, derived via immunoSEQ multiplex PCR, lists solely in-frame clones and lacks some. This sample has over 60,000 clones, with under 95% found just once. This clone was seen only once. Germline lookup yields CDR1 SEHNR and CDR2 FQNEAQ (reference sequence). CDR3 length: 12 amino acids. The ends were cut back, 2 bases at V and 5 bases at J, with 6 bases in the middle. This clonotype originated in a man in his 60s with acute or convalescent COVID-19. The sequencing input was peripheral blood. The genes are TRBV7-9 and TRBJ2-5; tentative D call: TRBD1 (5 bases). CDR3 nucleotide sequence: TGTGCCAGCAGCTTAAGGGGCGAGACCCAGTACTTC. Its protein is CASSLRGETQYF. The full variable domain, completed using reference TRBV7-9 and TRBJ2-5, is DTGVSQNPRHKITKRGQNVTFRCDPISEHNRLYWYRQTLGQGPEFLTYFQNEAQLEKSRLLSDRFSAERPKGSFSTLEIQRTEQGDSAMYLCASSLRGETQYFGPGTRLLVL.